The present T cell receptor (beta chain) was sequenced within a study of kidney transplant recipient with SARS-CoV-2 infection. In its sample, this clonotype was seen many times. TCRdb independently ran MiXCR on the reads; one entry per CDR3 protein. The table shows 200,000 to 300,000 distinct CDR3 sequences, with 25% to 30% occurring only once. Germline CDR1 reads WNHNN; CDR2 reads SYGVQD (reference sequence). The CDR3 is 17 amino acids. The ends were cut back, 4 bases at V and 4 bases at J, with 22 bases in the middle. The J gene is TRBJ1-2, the V gene TRBV10-1; D gene uncertain. The clonotype comes from a male patient in his 30s who had COVID-19 and was a kidney transplant recipient. The graft donor may have given rise to some T cells. The input for sequencing was a blood sample, taken at baseline and on day 111 from a kidney transplant recipient. CDR3 loop: CASSVSERSRKTYGYTF. The CDR3 DNA reads as TGCGCCAGCAGTGTCTCCGAAAGATCGCGAAAGACCTATGGCTACACCTTC.